This TCR beta chain was identified during a study of shared clonotypes between healthy human individuals. Whole-study findings and limits: Researchers found naive subsets generally carried larger estimated richness than memory subsets. Investigators collected only blood, and repertoires in tissues likely differ.

CDR1 SGHRS and CDR2 YFSETQ come from the germline V gene. Trimming cost V 0 bases and J 1 base; bases outside gene matches: 9. The CDR3 covers 18 residues. Deep-level assay runs were performed. Sequencing was performed with immunoSEQ multiplex PCR; in TCRdb, only in-frame clones are kept and a portion is missing. The table lists 2 million to 2.5 million clones, approximately 93% of them singletons, with 0.36% in the top ten. With respect to this clone: Its antigen is as yet unknown.

The chain uses TRBV5-1 and TRBJ2-5; the match to TRBD2 covers 10 bases. Specimen: naive CD4+ T cells from PBMCs. Described subset: CD45RA+ positively selected. This receptor was obtained from a man younger than 35 in good health. Some clones in this sample may be carry-over from other donors' samples. The CDR3 reads CASSLGGTSETTQETQYF. CDR3 in DNA: TGCGCCAGCAGCTTGGGAGGGACTAGCGAGACCACCCAAGAGACCCAGTACTTC.